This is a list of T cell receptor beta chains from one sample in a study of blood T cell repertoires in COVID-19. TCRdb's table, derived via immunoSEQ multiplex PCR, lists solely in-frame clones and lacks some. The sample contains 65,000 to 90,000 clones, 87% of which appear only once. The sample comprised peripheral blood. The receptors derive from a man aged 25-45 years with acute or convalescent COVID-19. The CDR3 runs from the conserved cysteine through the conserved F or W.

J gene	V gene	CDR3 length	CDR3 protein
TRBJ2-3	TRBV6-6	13	CASSPTGVNTQYF
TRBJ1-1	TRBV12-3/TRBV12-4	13	CASSPGGNTEAFF
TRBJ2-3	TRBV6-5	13	CASSSGFADTQYF
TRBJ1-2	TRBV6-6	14	CASSYSRGEHGYTF
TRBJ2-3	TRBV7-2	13	CASSRGGGDTQYF
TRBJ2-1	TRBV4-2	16	CASSQVRGSSYNEQFF
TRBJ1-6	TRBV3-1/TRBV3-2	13	CASSQGANSPLHF
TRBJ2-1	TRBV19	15	CASSMAPGAYNEQFF
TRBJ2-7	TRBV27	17	CASSLSTPRDSSYEQYF
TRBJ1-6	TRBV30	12	CAWSGDNSPLHF
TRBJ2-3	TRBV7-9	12	CASSPGVDTQYF
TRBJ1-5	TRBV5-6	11	CARTGAQPQHF
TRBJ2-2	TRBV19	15	CASNQGAGVTGELFF
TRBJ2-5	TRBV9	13	CASSGRKVETQYF
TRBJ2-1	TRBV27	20	CASSSPTSGRTRSSYNEQFF
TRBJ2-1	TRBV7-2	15	CASSLASGRASEQFF
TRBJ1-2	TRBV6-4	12	CASSDSRQSYTF
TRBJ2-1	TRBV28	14	CASSLREPYNEQFF
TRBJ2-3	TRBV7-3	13	CASSLRLLDTQYF
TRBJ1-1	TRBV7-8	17	CASSHRSPGQLNTEAFF
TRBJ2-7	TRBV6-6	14	CASRSNSGNYEQYF
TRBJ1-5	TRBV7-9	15	CASSSGQGLNQPQHF
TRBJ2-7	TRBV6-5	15	CASRPRGGGSYEQYF
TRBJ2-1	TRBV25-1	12	CASKRSYNEQFF
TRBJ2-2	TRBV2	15	CASSPWTGYPGELFF
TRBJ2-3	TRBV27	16	CASSLTGLLGTDTQYF
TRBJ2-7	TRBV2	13	CAGRQGSSYEQYF
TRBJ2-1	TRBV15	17	CATSRDATSGSRDEQFF
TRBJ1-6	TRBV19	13	CASTGTGSSPLHF